These 28 T cell receptor beta chains came from one sample sequenced in a study of human T cells and chemical hapten exposure. TCRdb reanalysed the RACE reads using MiXCR and keeps one entry per CDR3 protein. The table lists nearly 95,000 distinct CDR3 sequences, roughly 9.6% of them singletons, with more than 2% in the top ten. The time point denotes: patch test 2, 6 weeks after DPC sensitization. Stated treatment: therapeutic diphenylcyclopropenone sensitization with weekly scalp DPC. The sequencing here drew on whole blood, taken in connection with sensitization to the hapten diphenylcyclopropenone (DPC). The receptor set was obtained from a man aged 35 to 55 with alopecia areata. Some clones in this sample may be carry-over from other donors' samples.

The V gene is TRBV7-2, the J gene TRBJ1-4; possible D gene TRBD1, 5 bases. Germline CDR1 reads SGHTA; CDR2 reads FQGNSA. V lost 6 bases to trimming and J lost 5 bases, with 16 bases between them. The CDR3 consists of 15 residues. CDR3 nucleotides: TGTGCCAGCAGATACGGGAGAGGGGAGAATGAAAAACTGTTTTTT. The encoded protein is CASRYGRGENEKLFF.

This clonotype was seen more than once but under ten times. This chain links TRBV29-1 with TRBJ1-1; no definite D call. Germline-derived CDR1 and CDR2 are SQVTM and ANQGSEA. The ends were cut back, 3 bases at V and 2 bases at J, with 10 bases in the middle. This CDR3 region has 13 residues. The CDR3 loop is CSVDPEVNTEAFF. The CDR3 DNA sequence: TGCAGCGTTGATCCAGAAGTCAACACTGAAGCTTTCTTT.

V gene TRBV10-3 combines with J gene TRBJ2-1, with D possibly matching TRBD1 (6 bases). The ends were cut back, 2 bases at V and 8 bases at J, with 10 bases in the middle. This CDR3 contains 13 residues. Per germline, CDR1 ENHRY and CDR2 SYGVKD. In DNA form, the CDR3 reads TGTGCCATCAGTGAGAGGGGGTTGGATGAGCAGTTCTTC. Translated, it gives CAISERGLDEQFF.

This clonotype occurred many times. This CDR3 is CSVGGGHSDEQFF. CDR3 DNA: TGCAGCGTTGGTGGGGGCCATTCCGATGAGCAGTTCTTC. The rearrangement uses TRBV29-1 and TRBJ2-1; D may be TRBD1 (6 bases). Between the trimmed V and J ends, which lost 4 bases and 8 bases, there was a span of 15 bases. The germline V gene encodes CDR1 SQVTM and CDR2 ANQGSEA. The CDR3 has 13 amino acids.

The chain uses TRBV6-5 and TRBJ1-2; 12 bases fit TRBD1. Trimming at V came to 5 bases and at J to 7 bases, leaving 14 bases not matched to a gene. The CDR3 is 17 residues long. Germline V CDR1 and CDR2: MNHEY, SVGAGI. The CDR3 DNA sequence: TGTGCCAGCAGTGCCGAAGTACCGGGACAGGGGGCGCTTGGCTACACCTTC. It is translated as CASSAEVPGQGALGYTF.

This clonotype was seen many times. The V gene is TRBV2, the J gene TRBJ2-3; 9 bases are shared with TRBD2. The CDR3 is made up of 13 amino acids. CDR1 and CDR2 from the germline V gene are SNHLY and FYNNEI. The CDR3 protein is CAGKREGTDTQYF. CDR3 nucleotides: TGTGCTGGGAAGCGGGAGGGCACAGATACGCAGTATTTT.

In its sample, this clonotype was seen a few times. This chain joins TRBV6-5 and TRBJ2-6, with 7 bases that match TRBD1. V lost 6 bases and J lost 2; bases outside the gene matches: 4. The CDR3 has 15 amino acids. The germline V gene encodes CDR1 MNHEY and CDR2 SVGAGI. CDR3 in amino acids: CASRATGPGANVLTF. In DNA, the CDR3 is TGTGCCAGCAGAGCGACAGGGCCTGGGGCCAACGTCCTGACTTTC.

This clonotype has a handful of counts. CDR3 coding DNA: TGTGCCAGCAGAAGGACAGGGGGGCCCTATGGCTACACCTTC. Amino acids: CASRRTGGPYGYTF. The chain recombines TRBV28 with TRBJ1-2, with TRBD1 matching over 10 bases. Germline values: CDR1 MDHEN, CDR2 SYDVKM. This CDR3 spans 14 amino acids. With 6 bases clipped from V and 4 bases from J, the junction kept 5 bases outside the gene matches.

This clonotype has a handful of counts. The CDR3 loop is CASSWGLYRARGQNEQFF. CDR3 bases: TGTGCCAGCAGCTGGGGTCTGTACAGGGCCAGGGGGCAGAATGAGCAGTTCTTC. The chain links TRBV5-6 to TRBJ2-1; TRBD1 agrees at 8 bases. In germline, CDR1 is SGHDT, CDR2 YYEEEE. This CDR3 has 18 residues. With V trimmed by 3 bases and J by 7 bases, 18 bases remained unmatched.

The rearrangement uses TRBV28 and TRBJ2-7; D unclear. V was pared by 6 bases and J by 2 bases, with 11 bases between. The CDR3 length is 13 residues. Germline V gene sequence: CDR1 MDHEN, CDR2 SYDVKM. The CDR3 DNA reads TGTGCCAGCAGGTCCTTTTCGGCCTACGAGCAGTACTTC. Translation gives CASRSFSAYEQYF.

The rearrangement joins TRBV24-1 to TRBJ2-5; 12 bases match TRBD2. V shed 7 bases, J shed 5 bases, and the junction held 7 bases outside the gene matches. Per the germline V gene, CDR1 is KGHDR and CDR2 is SFDVKD. CDR3 length equals 15 residues. CDR3 protein: CATSSSGRAGETQYF. The CDR3 DNA reads TGTGCCACCAGCTCTAGCGGGAGGGCCGGCGAGACCCAGTACTTC.

This clonotype was counted between two and nine times. J is TRBJ2-1 and V is TRBV6-2 or TRBV6-3, with 12 nucleotides matching TRBD2. CDR3 length: 14 amino acids. J gave up 6 bases and V 5 bases, and 2 bases lay outside the gene matches. CDR1 is MNHEY, CDR2 SVGEGT, per germline. CDR3 sequence (DNA): TGTGCCAGCAGTACACTAGCGGGGGGCAATGAGCAGTTCTTC. Translated, it gives CASSTLAGGNEQFF.

This clonotype occurred many times. This chain connects TRBV2 to TRBJ2-7; 8 bases fit TRBD2. CDR3 length: 14 residues. Germline V gives CDR1 SNHLY, CDR2 FYNNEI. V gave up 7 bases and J gave up 0 bases; unmatched junction bases: 5. CDR3 in amino acids: CASTGGRSSYEQYF. CDR3 sequence (DNA): TGTGCCAGCACAGGCGGGAGGAGCTCCTACGAGCAGTACTTC.

The chain is built from TRBV2 and TRBJ2-1, with D hard to call. Per germline, CDR1 SNHLY and CDR2 FYNNEI. The V gene lost 6 bases and the J gene lost 6 bases, with 9 bases spanning the gap. The CDR3 runs 12 residues. The CDR3, as DNA: TGTGCCAGCAGGGGTAGTCCCAATGAGCAGTTCTTC. Its protein is CASRGSPNEQFF.

The sample holds many counts of this clonotype. This sequence joins TRBV9 and TRBJ1-1, with a possible D match to TRBD1 (5 bases). CDR1 is SGDLS and CDR2 is YYNGEE in the germline V gene. The V end lost 0 bases, the J end lost 3 bases, and 12 bases lay between the germline ends. CDR3 size: 15 residues. This chain's CDR3 is CASSVDGGPDTEAFF. The CDR3 DNA reads as TGTGCCAGCAGCGTAGACGGGGGTCCGGACACTGAAGCTTTCTTT.

The sample holds one count of this clonotype. The rearrangement uses TRBV10-3 and TRBJ2-7; D may be TRBD2 (6 bases). Germline CDR1 and CDR2: ENHRY and SYGVKD. Trimming left V 2 bases short and J 2 bases short, with 10 bases between. The CDR3 covers 14 residues. CDR3 sequence reads: CAISERAGPYEQYV. CDR3 in DNA: TGTGCCATCAGTGAGAGGGCGGGACCCTACGAGCAGTACGTC.

This rearrangement joins TRBV30 to TRBJ2-7, with 7 bases aligning to TRBD1. Germline V gene sequence: CDR1 GTSNPN, CDR2 SVGIG (reference sequence). V lost 5 bases, J lost 3 bases, and 7 bases stayed unmatched. The CDR3 extends over 13 amino acids. The CDR3 DNA is TGTGCCTGGGCGCCAGGGACAGTCTACGAGCAGTACTTC. Translation: CAWAPGTVYEQYF.

This clonotype was detected a few times. The chain couples TRBV18 to TRBJ1-4; no clear D. The CDR3 is 17 amino acids. Looked up from germline, CDR1 is KGHSH and CDR2 is LQKENI. V lost 2 bases, J lost 0 bases, and 13 bases lay in between. CDR3 loop: CASSPRTEETTNEKLFF. Here the CDR3 DNA reads TGTGCCAGCTCACCAAGGACCGAGGAAACAACTAATGAAAAACTGTTTTTT.

The gene calls are TRBV6-2 or TRBV6-3 and TRBJ2-5, with 8 nucleotides matching TRBD2. This CDR3 has 16 residues. V lost 0 bases to trimming and J lost 5 bases; unmatched junction nucleotides: 8. Germline V gene data show CDR1 as MNHEY and CDR2 as SVGEGT. CDR3 protein: CASSYSNGLASETQYF. CDR3 bases: TGTGCCAGCAGTTACTCGAACGGACTAGCATCGGAGACCCAGTACTTC.

Comments on this clonotype: A much bigger clone sits one base away, suggesting this may be a read error. The CDR3 sequence is CASTQGPYGYAF. CDR3 sequence (DNA): TGTGCCAGCACCCAGGGACCCTATGGCTACGCCTTC. The chain has TRBV3-1 and TRBJ1-2; D is perhaps TRBD1 (5 bases). The CDR3 extends over 12 amino acids. CDR1 and CDR2 from the germline V gene are LGHDT and YNNKEL (reference sequence).

The V gene is TRBV11-1, the J gene TRBJ2-5; D uncertain. Trimming left V 1 base short and J 7 bases short, with 13 bases between. Germline loops: CDR1 SGHAT, CDR2 FQDESV (reference sequence). The CDR3 totals 14 residues. For the CDR3, the DNA is TGTGCCAGCAGCTTAGGACGCGGCTATGTGACCCAGTACTTC. Translation gives CASSLGRGYVTQYF.

The chain couples TRBV5-1 to TRBJ2-2; TRBD2 matches at 11 bases. With V trimmed by 4 bases and J by 5 bases, 7 bases remained unmatched. There are 16 residues in the CDR3. CDR1 is SGHRS, CDR2 YFSETQ, per germline. In DNA form, the CDR3 reads TGCGCCAGCAGCGGAACTACTAGCGGGAGTACCGGGGAGCTGTTTTTT. This translates into CASSGTTSGSTGELFF. Supplemented by reference TRBV5-1 and TRBJ2-2, the full variable domain reads KAGVTQTPRYLIKTRGQQVTLSCSPISGHRSVSWYQQTPGQGLQFLFEYFSETQRNKGNFPGRFSGRQFSNSRSEMNVSTLELGDSALYLCASSGTTSGSTGELFFGEGSRLTVL.

The chain links TRBV2 to TRBJ2-7; perhaps TRBD1 as D (6 bases). Trimming pared 3 bases from V and 7 bases from J, leaving 7 bases between. Germline CDR1 and CDR2: SNHLY and FYNNEI. This CDR3 has 11 amino acids. CDR3 nucleotide sequence: TGTGCCAGCAGTGAGGACAGAGAGCAGTACTTC. It yields the protein CASSEDREQYF. The full variable domain, rest sourced from reference TRBV2 and TRBJ2-7, is EPEVTQTPSHQVTQMGQEVILRCVPISNHLYFYWYRQILGQKVEFLVSFYNNEISEKSEIFDDQFSVERPDGSNFTLKIRSTKLEDSAMYFCASSEDREQYFGPGTRLTVT.

CDR3 residues: CASTHFRRGGEKLFF. The CDR3 DNA is TGTGCCAGTACCCACTTCCGGCGGGGGGGAGAAAAACTGTTTTTT. The J gene is TRBJ1-4, the V gene TRBV19; a possible D gene is TRBD1 (5 bases). The V end was cut by 7 bases, the J end by 8 bases, with 20 bases between. Germline CDR1 and CDR2: LNHDA and SQIVND (reference sequence). There are 15 residues in the CDR3.

The sample holds many counts of this clonotype. The CDR3 sequence: CASSFPGGLSGYTF. CDR3 coding DNA: TGTGCCAGCAGCTTCCCAGGGGGTCTCTCCGGCTACACCTTC. The V and J genes are TRBV7-2 and TRBJ1-2; 7 bases map to TRBD1. The CDR3 covers 14 residues. CDR1 is SGHTA, CDR2 FQGNSA, per germline. J gave up 8 bases and V 3 bases, and 9 bases lay outside the gene matches. The whole variable domain, remainder taken from reference TRBV7-2 and TRBJ1-2, is GAGVSQSPSNKVTEKGKDVELRCDPISGHTALYWYRQSLGQGLEFLIYFQGNSAPDKSGLPSDRFSAERTGGSVSTLTIQRTQQEDSAVYLCASSFPGGLSGYTFGSGTRLTVV.

This clonotype was picked up many times. The chain has TRBV29-1 and TRBJ1-6, with D perhaps TRBD1 (5 bases). The CDR3 runs 14 residues. The germline V and J ends were trimmed by 6 bases and 7 bases, with 16 bases remaining between them. Germline CDR1 and CDR2: SQVTM and ANQGSEA. CDR3 bases: TGCAGCGTGAAGACAGTGAACATAAATTCACCCCTCCACTTT. Translated, it gives CSVKTVNINSPLHF.

This chain joins TRBV7-8 and TRBJ2-5; either TRBD1 or TRBD2 may fit D (6 bases each). The V and J ends lost 5 bases and 4 bases respectively, with 17 bases between them. The CDR3 runs to 15 residues. From germline, CDR1 is SGHVS and CDR2 FQNEAQ. CDR3 protein: CASSPIDRRGETQYF. The CDR3 DNA reads TGTGCCAGCAGCCCCATAGACAGGCGGGGAGAGACCCAGTACTTC.

This clonotype occurred many times. V gene TRBV14 combines with J gene TRBJ1-6; 8 bases align to TRBD1. Germline CDR1 and CDR2: SGHDN and FVKESK. The J segment lost 9 bases and the V segment lost 0 bases, leaving 10 bases of the junction unmatched. This CDR3 is built from 17 residues. The CDR3 nucleotides are TGTGCCAGCAGCCAAGATCTGGTGACAGGGGTGGGTTCACCCCTCCACTTT. It codes for CASSQDLVTGVGSPLHF.